Listed below are T cell receptor beta chains from one sample, sequenced in a study of blood T cell repertoires in COVID-19. Measured with immunoSEQ multiplex PCR; TCRdb has only the in-frame clones, and not every one. This sample has 70,000 or so clones; 85% to 90% occur once, and the top ten carry approximately 6.8%. Sequencing input: peripheral blood. Receptors were obtained from an elderly woman with active COVID-19. The CDR3 runs from the conserved cysteine through the conserved F or W. D genes are given only for firm matches.

TRBV7-2,NA,TRBJ1-2,CASSFGGYGYTF,TGTGCCAGCAGCTTTGGAGGGTACGGCTACACCTTC
TRBV7-2,NA,TRBJ2-1,CASTPGGQGGYNEQFF,TGTGCCAGCACCCCGGGGGGGCAGGGGGGCTACAATGAGCAGTTCTTC
TRBV15,TRBD1,TRBJ1-1,CATSRRTGNVRTEAFF,TGTGCCACCAGCAGACGGACAGGGAATGTTAGAACTGAAGCTTTCTTT
TRBV7-2,NA,TRBJ1-4,CASSLGGSDNEKLFF,TGTGCCAGCAGCTTAGGAGGTAGCGATAATGAAAAACTGTTTTTT
TRBV11-2,NA,TRBJ1-2,CASSLGPLTYGYTF,TGTGCCAGCAGCTTAGGCCCACTCACCTATGGCTACACCTTC
TRBV5-4,TRBD2,TRBJ2-7,CASSRLAGEQYF,TGTGCCAGCAGCCGACTAGCGGGCGAGCAGTACTTC
TRBV11-2,TRBD2,TRBJ2-1,CASSPGTSGMDNEQFF,TGTGCCAGCAGTCCCGGGACTAGCGGGATGGACAATGAGCAGTTCTTC
TRBV18,NA,TRBJ1-6,CASSPRGQNSPLHF,TGTGCCAGCTCACCAAGGGGTCAAAATTCACCCCTCCACTTT
TRBV7-8,NA,TRBJ1-4,CASSLDRAEKLFF,TGTGCCAGCAGCTTAGACAGGGCCGAAAAACTGTTTTTT
TRBV10-1,TRBD1,TRBJ2-7,CASIIRDSSYEQYF,TGCGCCAGCATTATCCGGGACAGCTCCTACGAGCAGTACTTC
TRBV27,NA,TRBJ2-7,CASSEVGGDSYEQYF,TGTGCCAGCAGCGAGGTCGGAGGGGACTCCTACGAGCAGTACTTC
TRBV29-1,TRBD1,TRBJ1-4,CSATGGDEKLFF,TGCAGCGCCACAGGGGGGGATGAAAAACTGTTTTTT
TRBV9,NA,TRBJ2-1,CASSVRASYNEQFF,TGTGCCAGCAGCGTGAGGGCCTCCTACAATGAGCAGTTCTTC